The 8 T cell receptor beta chains in this list originate from one sample, sequenced in a study of blood T cell repertoires in COVID-19. Here immunoSEQ multiplex PCR was the method, and the copy in TCRdb shows in-frame clones only, minus some. The repertoire consists of around 200,000 clones, with 80% to 90% occurring once and the leading ten covering 10%. The specimen sequenced was peripheral blood. These receptor sequences come from a woman older than 75 with acute or convalescent COVID-19.

The chain combines TRBV12-3 or TRBV12-4 with TRBJ2-2; no reliable D call. The V and J ends lost 2 bases and 7 bases respectively, with 8 bases between them. The length of the CDR3 is 13 residues. CDR3: CASSLSAIGELFF. CDR3 in DNA: TGTGCCAGCAGTTTATCAGCGATCGGGGAGCTGTTTTTT.

The genes are TRBV7-2 and TRBJ1-3; D is unresolved. The CDR3 runs 14 residues. CDR1 and CDR2 (germline): SGHTA, FQGNSA. V was shortened by 5 bases and J by 1 base, with 9 bases between the two germline ends. The CDR3 spells CASSPESSGNTIYF. The CDR3, as DNA: TGTGCCAGCAGCCCCGAGAGTTCTGGAAACACCATATATTTT.

In its sample, this clone was seen a few times. This rearrangement joins TRBV7-9 to TRBJ1-2; no clear D gene. CDR1 and CDR2 from the germline V gene are SEHNR and FQNEAQ (reference sequence). V shed 5 bases and J shed 4 bases, with 17 bases lying between them. This CDR3 contains 15 residues. This CDR3 reads CASSPLGGLPYGYTF. The CDR3 DNA is TGTGCCAGCAGCCCCTTGGGAGGACTACCCTATGGCTACACCTTC.

The rearrangement joins TRBV7-3 to TRBJ1-1, with 7 bases fitting TRBD1. Trimming removed 1 base from V and 9 bases from J; junction bases left unmatched: 2. The germline CDR1 and CDR2 sequences are SGHTA and FQGTGA. This CDR3 spans 12 amino acids. CDR3 in DNA: TGTGCCAGCAGCTTAATGGGACAGCAAGCTTTCTTT. Encoded protein: CASSLMGQQAFF.

The chain is built from TRBV6-1 and TRBJ1-2, with D uncertain. Trimming cost V 6 bases and J 5 bases, with 7 bases left between them. The CDR3 has 11 residues. Per the germline V gene, CDR1 is MNHNS and CDR2 is SASEGT. For the CDR3, the DNA is TGTGCCAGCAGATCCATTTATGGCTACACCTTC. Translated: CASRSIYGYTF.

This chain links TRBV11-3 with TRBJ2-5, with TRBD2 identical over 7 bases. Germline loops: CDR1 SGHNT, CDR2 YENEEA. The CDR3 sequence is 16 residues long. V dropped 1 base and J dropped 2; count of bases not matched to a gene: 7. In DNA form, the CDR3 reads TGTGCCAGCAGCTTAGGCCCTCCGGGACTACAAGAGACCCAGTACTTC. Protein: CASSLGPPGLQETQYF.

The rearrangement joins TRBV6-5 to TRBJ2-7; 8 bases agree with TRBD2. Trimming at V came to 5 bases and at J to 1 base, leaving 4 bases not matched to a gene. This CDR3 spans 14 amino acids. The germline V gene has CDR1 MNHEY and CDR2 SVGAGI. The CDR3 region has the DNA TGTGCCAGCAGTCCCGGGACTAGGTCCTACGAGCAGTACTTC. Translated: CASSPGTRSYEQYF.

CDR3 DNA: TGTGCCAGCAGCTTCGGGCTAGCGGGAGGGGATGAGCAGTTCTTC. This sequence encodes CASSFGLAGGDEQFF. The chain carries TRBV7-2 and TRBJ2-1, with TRBD2 matching 12 bases. The germline CDR1 and CDR2 sequences are SGHTA and FQGNSA. The CDR3 sequence is 15 residues long. V shed 3 bases and J 8 bases; nucleotides not matched to a gene: 5.